The sequence of this TCR delta chain was determined in a study of gamma-delta T cells after stem cell transplantation. TCRdb made new clone calls on the RT-PCR reads using CATT. The table has around 1,300 delta-chain clones, 12% to 15% seen once; the top ten hold around 25%. CDR1 is GEAIGNYY and CDR2 is EKD in the germline V gene. The CDR3 totals 16 residues. Trimming took 4 bases from V and 0 from J, leaving 17 bases between them. This clone showed up just a few times. This likely reflects a read error, since a far larger clone is one base away. The TCR was taken from a human donor. It is not recorded whose cells these are; they may come from a transplant donor. What was sequenced was gamma-delta T cells. V gene TRDV2 combines with J gene TRDJ1; D unresolved. This CDR3 is CACDPVSKGDTDKLIF. CDR3 sequence (DNA): TGTGCCTGTGATCCCGTCTCCAAAGGAGACACCGATAAACTCATCTTT.